The subject of this entry is one T cell receptor beta chain. This specimen comes from a study of shared clonotypes between healthy human individuals. The V gene end was trimmed by 4 bases and the J gene end by 1 base; junction bases not matched to a gene: 11. The CDR3 covers 17 residues. Germline assignment: CDR1 SGHRS and CDR2 YFSETQ. Replicate PCRs for sorted subsets used around 200 ng DNA; this equaled 30,000 to 35,000 T cell genomes. Clones were sequenced by immunoSEQ multiplex PCR, and TCRdb holds only the in-frame ones, with some missing. Among 400,000 or so clones listed, about 97% were seen once.

This clonotype originated in a man between 25 and 39 years old in good health. The genes are TRBV5-1 and TRBJ1-2; TRBD1 matches at 9 bases. The sample taken for sequencing was memory CD8+ T cells sorted from blood. This sample's subset: CD45RO+ cells pooled with CCR7-negative TemRA cells. In DNA form, the CDR3 reads TGCGCCAGCAGCATACCCGAGGACAGGGGCCGTAACTATGGCTACACCTTC. It translates to CASSIPEDRGRNYGYTF. Drawing the rest from reference TRBV5-1 and TRBJ1-2, the complete variable domain is KAGVTQTPRYLIKTRGQQVTLSCSPISGHRSVSWYQQTPGQGLQFLFEYFSETQRNKGNFPGRFSGRQFSNSRSEMNVSTLELGDSALYLCASSIPEDRGRNYGYTFGSGTRLTVV.